The present T cell receptor beta chain was sequenced within a study of radiotherapy plus CTLA-4 blockade in lung cancer (dated by TCRdb to the late 2010s). Background for the entire study: Objective responses occurred in about 20% of enrolled patients, and around 30% achieved disease control.

The study evaluated CTLA-4 blockade (ipilimumab) given together with focal radiation therapy in patients who had chemo-refractory metastatic non-small-cell lung cancer. Details on this clone: There is no known antigen for this receptor. The input lacks base qualities; no much larger clone sits a single base away.

V lost 5 bases and J lost 3 bases; the stretch between them is 14 bases long. The CDR3, from cysteine to phenylalanine, totals 15 residues. Of the read, only the CDR3 DNA is kept; its 45 bases are in frame from base 1. CDR1 SGHVS and CDR2 FNYEAQ were looked up in the germline V gene. Receptor libraries were prepared by the immunoSEQ multiplex PCR assay. Entries here come from immuneACCESS through TCRdb and include only in-frame sequences with V and J called. Some clones fail to appear in such tables; in the studies checked, an unresolved V gene covers under half of the shortfall, and the cause of the remainder is unknown. The table for this sample lists tens of thousands of clones; about three quarters of them were counted only once. The biggest ten clones account for about 3.5% of the sample. The paper's findings and limits, for the study overall: The strongest predictors of response were reported to be early dynamic shifts in blood T cell clones along with a rise in serum interferon-beta following radiation. TCR clones derived from tumors expanded in peripheral blood after treatment with radiotherapy and ipilimumab.

The receptor chain draws on TRBV7-6 and TRBJ1-5; D gene: possibly TRBD1, on 5 matching bases. The TCR originated in a human donor with non-small cell lung cancer who had stable disease on radiotherapy plus ipilimumab. The input for sequencing was peripheral blood, taken from a patient treated with radiotherapy plus ipilimumab. The CDR3 region: CASSPDSTSNQPQHF. DNA sequence: TGTGCCAGCAGCCCCGACAGCACCTCCAATCAGCCCCAGCATTTT. Supplemented by the reference TRBV7-6 and TRBJ1-5 proteins around the CDR3, the complete variable domain is GAGVSQSPRYKVTKRGQDVALRCDPISGHVSLYWYRQALGQGPEFLTYFNYEAQQDKSGLPNDRFSAERPEGSISTLTIQRTEQRDSAMYRCASSPDSTSNQPQHFGDGTRLSIL.